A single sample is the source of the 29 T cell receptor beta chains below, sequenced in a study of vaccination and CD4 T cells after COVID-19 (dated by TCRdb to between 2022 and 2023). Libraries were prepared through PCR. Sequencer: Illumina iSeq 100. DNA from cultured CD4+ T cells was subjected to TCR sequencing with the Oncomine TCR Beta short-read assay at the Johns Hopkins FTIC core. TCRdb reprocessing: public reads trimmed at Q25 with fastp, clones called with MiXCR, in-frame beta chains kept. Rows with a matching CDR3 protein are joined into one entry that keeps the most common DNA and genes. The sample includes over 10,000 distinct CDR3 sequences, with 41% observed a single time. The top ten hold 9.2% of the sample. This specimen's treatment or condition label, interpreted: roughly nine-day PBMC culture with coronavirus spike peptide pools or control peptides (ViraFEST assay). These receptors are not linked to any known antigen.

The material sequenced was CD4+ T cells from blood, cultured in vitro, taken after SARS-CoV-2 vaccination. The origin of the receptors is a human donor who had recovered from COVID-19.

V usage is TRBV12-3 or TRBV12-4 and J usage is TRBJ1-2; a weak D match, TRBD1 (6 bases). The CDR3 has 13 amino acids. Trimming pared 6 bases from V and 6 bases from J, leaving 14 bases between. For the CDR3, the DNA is TGTGCCAGCAGCCAGACAGGAAATGATGGCTACACCTTC. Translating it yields CASSQTGNDGYTF.

CDR3 sequence: CASRAGLVTDTQYF. CDR3 DNA sequence: TGTGCCAGCAGAGCGGGACTAGTCACAGATACGCAGTATTTT. The chain combines TRBV28 with TRBJ2-3, with 8 bases fitting TRBD2. The CDR3 sequence is 14 residues long. V lost 6 bases to trimming and J lost 2 bases; unmatched junction nucleotides: 4. The germline V gene encodes CDR1 MDHEN and CDR2 SYDVKM.

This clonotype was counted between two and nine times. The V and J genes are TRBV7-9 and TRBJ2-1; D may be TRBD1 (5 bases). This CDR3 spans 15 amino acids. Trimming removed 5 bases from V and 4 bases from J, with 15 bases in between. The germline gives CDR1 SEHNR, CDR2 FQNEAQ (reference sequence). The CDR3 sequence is CASSDHRTKYNEQFF. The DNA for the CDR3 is TGTGCCAGCAGCGACCATCGGACAAAATACAATGAGCAGTTCTTC. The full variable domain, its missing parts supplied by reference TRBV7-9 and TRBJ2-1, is DTGVSQNPRHKITKRGQNVTFRCDPISEHNRLYWYRQTLGQGPEFLTYFQNEAQLEKSRLLSDRFSAERPKGSFSTLEIQRTEQGDSAMYLCASSDHRTKYNEQFFGPGTRLTVL.

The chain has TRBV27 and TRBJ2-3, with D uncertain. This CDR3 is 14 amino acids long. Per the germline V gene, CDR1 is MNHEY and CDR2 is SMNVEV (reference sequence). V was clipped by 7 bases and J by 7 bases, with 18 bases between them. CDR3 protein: CASTPRPFSYTQYF. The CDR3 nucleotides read TGTGCCAGCACTCCTAGACCCTTTTCTTATACGCAGTATTTT.

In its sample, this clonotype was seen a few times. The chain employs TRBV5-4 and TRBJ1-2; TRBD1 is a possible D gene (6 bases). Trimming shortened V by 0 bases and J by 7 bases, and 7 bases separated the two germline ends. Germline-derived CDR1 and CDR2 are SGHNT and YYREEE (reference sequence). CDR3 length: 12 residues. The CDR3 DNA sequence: TGTGCCAGCAGCTTGGTAGGGGGTGGCTACACCTTC. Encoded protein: CASSLVGGGYTF.

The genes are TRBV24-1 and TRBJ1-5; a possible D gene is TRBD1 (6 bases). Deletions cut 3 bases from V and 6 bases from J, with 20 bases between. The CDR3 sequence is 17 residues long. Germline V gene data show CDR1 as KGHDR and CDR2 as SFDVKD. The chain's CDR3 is CATSDHRDTRPLQPQHF. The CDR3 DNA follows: TGTGCCACCAGTGATCACCGGGACACTCGCCCTCTTCAGCCCCAGCATTTT.

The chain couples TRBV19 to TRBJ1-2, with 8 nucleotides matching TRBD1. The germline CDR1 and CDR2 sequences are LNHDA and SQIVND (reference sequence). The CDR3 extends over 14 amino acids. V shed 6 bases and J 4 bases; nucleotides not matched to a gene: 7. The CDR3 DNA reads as TGTGCCAGTAGCGCAGGGGGCTTGGGCTATGGCTACACCTTC. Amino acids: CASSAGGLGYGYTF.

The DNA for the CDR3 is TGTGCCAGCAGTAAACGACTAGCGGGGGGGCCTTCCACCAGGCAGTTCTTC. This encodes CASSKRLAGGPSTRQFF. This chain uses TRBV27 with TRBJ2-1; 14 bases are a match to TRBD2. Germline CDR1 and CDR2: MNHEY and SMNVEV (reference sequence). The CDR3 length is 17 residues. After removal of 5 bases from V and 12 bases from J, the junction contained 15 bases not matched to a gene.

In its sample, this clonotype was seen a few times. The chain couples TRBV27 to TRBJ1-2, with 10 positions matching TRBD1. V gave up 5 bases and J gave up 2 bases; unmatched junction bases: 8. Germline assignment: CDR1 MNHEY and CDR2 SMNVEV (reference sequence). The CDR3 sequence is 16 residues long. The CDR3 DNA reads TGTGCCAGCAGTGGGGGCCCGGGACAGGGGAACTATGGCTACACCTTC. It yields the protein CASSGGPGQGNYGYTF.

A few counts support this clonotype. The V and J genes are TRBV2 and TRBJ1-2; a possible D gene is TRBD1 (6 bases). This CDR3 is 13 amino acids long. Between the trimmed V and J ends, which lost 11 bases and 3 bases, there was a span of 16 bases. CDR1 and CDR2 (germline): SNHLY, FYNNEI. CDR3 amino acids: CAQGGRPDYGYTF. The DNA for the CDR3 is TGTGCCCAAGGGGGGCGACCTGACTATGGCTACACCTTC.

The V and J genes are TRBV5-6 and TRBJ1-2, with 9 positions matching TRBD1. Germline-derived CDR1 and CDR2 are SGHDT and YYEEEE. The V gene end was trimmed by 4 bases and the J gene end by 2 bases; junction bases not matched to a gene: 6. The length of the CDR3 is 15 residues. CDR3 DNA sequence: TGTGCCAGCAGCCGGACAGGGGAGGCCAACTATGGCTACACCTTC. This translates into CASSRTGEANYGYTF.

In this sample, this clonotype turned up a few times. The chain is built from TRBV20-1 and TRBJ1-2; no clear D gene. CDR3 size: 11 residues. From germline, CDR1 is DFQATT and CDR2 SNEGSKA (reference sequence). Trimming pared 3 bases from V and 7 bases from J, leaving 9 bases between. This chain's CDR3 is CSASGESGYTF. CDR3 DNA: TGCAGTGCTAGTGGCGAGAGTGGCTACACCTTC.

The CDR3 nucleotides read TGTGCCAGCAGCCCATACGGGACAGAAGCCTACGAGCAGTACTTC. Protein: CASSPYGTEAYEQYF. The chain links TRBV28 to TRBJ2-7; 7 positions agree with TRBD1. J was trimmed by 2 bases and V by 6 bases; bases with no gene match: 10. Looked up from germline, CDR1 is MDHEN and CDR2 is SYDVKM. The CDR3 totals 15 residues. Based on the CDR3 plus reference TRBV28 and TRBJ2-7, the full variable domain is DVKVTQSSRYLVKRTGEKVFLECVQDMDHENMFWYRQDPGLGLRLIYFSYDVKMKEKGDIPEGYSVSREKKERFSLILESASTNQTSMYLCASSPYGTEAYEQYFGPGTRLTVT.

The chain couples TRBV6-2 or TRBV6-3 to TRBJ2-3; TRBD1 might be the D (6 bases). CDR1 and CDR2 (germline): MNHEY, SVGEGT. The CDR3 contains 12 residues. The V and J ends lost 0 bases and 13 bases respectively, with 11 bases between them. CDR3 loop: CASSYSLRGKYF. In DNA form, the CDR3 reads TGTGCCAGCAGTTACTCTCTCAGGGGAAAGTATTTT.

The CDR3 sequence: CASSYSSGGYGYTF. CDR3 bases: TGTGCCAGCAGTTACTCTTCAGGGGGCTATGGCTACACCTTC. The chain joins TRBV6-2 or TRBV6-3 to TRBJ1-2; 7 bases align to TRBD1. J was trimmed by 4 bases and V by 0 bases; bases with no gene match: 2. The CDR3 totals 14 residues. Germline V lookup: CDR1 MNHEY, CDR2 SVGEGT.

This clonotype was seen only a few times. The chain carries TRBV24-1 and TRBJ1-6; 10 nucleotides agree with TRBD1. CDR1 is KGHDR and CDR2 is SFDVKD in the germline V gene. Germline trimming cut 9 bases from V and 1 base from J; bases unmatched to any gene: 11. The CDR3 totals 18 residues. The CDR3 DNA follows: TGTGCCACCCGAAAGCGAAGGACAGGGGGGTCCTATAATTCACCCCTCCACTTT. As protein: CATRKRRTGGSYNSPLHF.

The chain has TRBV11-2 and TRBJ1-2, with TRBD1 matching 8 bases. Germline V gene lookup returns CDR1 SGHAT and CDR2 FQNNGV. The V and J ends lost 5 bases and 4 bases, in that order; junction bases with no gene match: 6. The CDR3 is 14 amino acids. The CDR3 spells CASSPGGSGYGYTF. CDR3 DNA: TGTGCCAGCAGCCCAGGGGGCAGTGGCTATGGCTACACCTTC.

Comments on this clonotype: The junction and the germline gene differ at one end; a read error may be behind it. CDR3 nucleotides: TGTGCCATCAGCGAGTTACACCAGGGTGAAAAACTGTTTTTT. This gives the protein CAISELHQGEKLFF. The chain joins TRBV10-3 to TRBJ1-4; tentative D call: TRBD1 (5 bases). This CDR3 is 14 amino acids long. Germline CDR1 ENHRY, CDR2 SYGVKD.

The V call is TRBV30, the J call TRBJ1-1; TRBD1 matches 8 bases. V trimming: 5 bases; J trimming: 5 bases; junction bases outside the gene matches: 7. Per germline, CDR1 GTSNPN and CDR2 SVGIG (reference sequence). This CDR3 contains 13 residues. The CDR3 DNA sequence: TGTGCCTGGGAACGGACAGGGCGGACTGAAGCTTTCTTT. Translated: CAWERTGRTEAFF.

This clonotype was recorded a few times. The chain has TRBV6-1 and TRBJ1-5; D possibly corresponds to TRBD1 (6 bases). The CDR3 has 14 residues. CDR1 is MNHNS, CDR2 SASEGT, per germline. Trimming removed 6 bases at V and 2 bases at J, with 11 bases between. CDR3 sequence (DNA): TGTGCCAGCAGGGCTGAGGGGGGCAATCAGCCCCAGCATTTT. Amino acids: CASRAEGGNQPQHF.

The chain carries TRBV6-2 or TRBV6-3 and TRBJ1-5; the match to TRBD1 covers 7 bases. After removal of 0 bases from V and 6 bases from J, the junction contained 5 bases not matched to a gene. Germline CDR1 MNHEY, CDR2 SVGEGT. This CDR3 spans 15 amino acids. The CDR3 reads CASSYSQGTGQPQHF. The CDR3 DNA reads TGTGCCAGCAGTTACTCACAGGGGACGGGTCAGCCCCAGCATTTT.

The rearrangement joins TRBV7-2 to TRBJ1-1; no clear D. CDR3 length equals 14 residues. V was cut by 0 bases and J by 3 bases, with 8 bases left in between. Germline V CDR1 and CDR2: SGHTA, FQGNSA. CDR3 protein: CASSLAGRDTEAFF. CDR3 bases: TGTGCCAGCAGCTTAGCAGGGAGGGACACTGAAGCTTTCTTT.

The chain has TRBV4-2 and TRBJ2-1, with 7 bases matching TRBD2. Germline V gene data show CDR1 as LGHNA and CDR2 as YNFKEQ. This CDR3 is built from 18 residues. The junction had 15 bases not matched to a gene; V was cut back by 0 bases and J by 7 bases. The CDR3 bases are TGTGCCAGCAGCCAAGAGCCCTTTGTTGCGGGAGAGTTGAATGAGCAGTTCTTC. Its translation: CASSQEPFVAGELNEQFF.

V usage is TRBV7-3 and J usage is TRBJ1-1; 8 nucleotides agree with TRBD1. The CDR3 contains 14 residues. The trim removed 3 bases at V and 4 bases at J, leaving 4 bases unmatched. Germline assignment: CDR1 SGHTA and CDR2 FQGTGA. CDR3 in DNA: TGTGCCAGCAGCTTCGGACAGGGTGGCACTGAAGCTTTCTTT. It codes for CASSFGQGGTEAFF.

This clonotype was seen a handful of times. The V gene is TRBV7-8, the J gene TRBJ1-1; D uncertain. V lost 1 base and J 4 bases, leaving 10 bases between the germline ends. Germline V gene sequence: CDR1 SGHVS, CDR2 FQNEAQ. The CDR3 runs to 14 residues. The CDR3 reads CASSLGESGTEAFF. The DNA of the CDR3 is TGTGCCAGCAGCTTAGGAGAGTCGGGCACTGAAGCTTTCTTT. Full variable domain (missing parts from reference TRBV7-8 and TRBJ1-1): GAGVSQSPRYKVAKRGQDVALRCDPISGHVSLFWYQQALGQGPEFLTYFQNEAQLDKSGLPSDRFFAERPEGSVSTLKIQRTQQEDSAVYLCASSLGESGTEAFFGQGTRLTVV.

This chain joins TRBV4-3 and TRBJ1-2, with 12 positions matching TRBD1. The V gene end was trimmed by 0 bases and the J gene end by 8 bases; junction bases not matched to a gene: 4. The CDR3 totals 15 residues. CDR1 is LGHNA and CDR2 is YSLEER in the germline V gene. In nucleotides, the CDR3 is TGCGCCAGCAGCCAAGAGTCCGGGACAGGGGGCGGCTACACCTTC. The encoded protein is CASSQESGTGGGYTF.

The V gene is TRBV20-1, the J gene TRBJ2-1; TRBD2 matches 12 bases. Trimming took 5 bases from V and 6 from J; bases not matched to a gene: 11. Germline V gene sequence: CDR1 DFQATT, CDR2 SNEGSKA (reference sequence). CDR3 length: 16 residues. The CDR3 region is CSAWIGLAGNLNEQFF. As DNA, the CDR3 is TGCAGTGCTTGGATTGGACTAGCGGGAAACCTCAATGAGCAGTTCTTC.

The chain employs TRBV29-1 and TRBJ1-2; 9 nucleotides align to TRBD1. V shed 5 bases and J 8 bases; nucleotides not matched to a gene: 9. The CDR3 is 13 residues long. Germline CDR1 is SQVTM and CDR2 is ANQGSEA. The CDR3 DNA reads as TGCAGCGTTACAGGGGGCGAGAGGTTCGGCTACACCTTC. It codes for CSVTGGERFGYTF.

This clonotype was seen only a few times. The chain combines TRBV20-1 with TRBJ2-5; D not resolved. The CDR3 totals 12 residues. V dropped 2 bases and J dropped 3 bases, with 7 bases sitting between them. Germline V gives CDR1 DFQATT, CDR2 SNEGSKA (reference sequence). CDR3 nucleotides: TGCAGTGCTAGAACAGAAGAAGAGACCCAGTACTTC. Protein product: CSARTEEETQYF.